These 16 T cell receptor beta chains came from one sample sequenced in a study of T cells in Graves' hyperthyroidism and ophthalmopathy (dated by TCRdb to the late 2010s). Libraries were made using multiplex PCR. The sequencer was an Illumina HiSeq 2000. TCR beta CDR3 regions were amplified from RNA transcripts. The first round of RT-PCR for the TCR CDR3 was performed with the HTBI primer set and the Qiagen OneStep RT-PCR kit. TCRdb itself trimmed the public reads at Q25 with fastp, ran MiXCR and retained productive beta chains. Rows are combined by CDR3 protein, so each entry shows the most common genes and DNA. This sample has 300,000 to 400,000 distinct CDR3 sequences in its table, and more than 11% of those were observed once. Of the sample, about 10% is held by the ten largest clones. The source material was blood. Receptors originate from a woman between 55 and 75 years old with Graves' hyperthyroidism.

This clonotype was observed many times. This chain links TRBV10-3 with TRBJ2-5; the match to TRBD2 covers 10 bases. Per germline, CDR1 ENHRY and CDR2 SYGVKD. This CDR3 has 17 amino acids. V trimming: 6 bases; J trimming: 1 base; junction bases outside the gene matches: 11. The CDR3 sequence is CAISPSPSGRAQETQYF. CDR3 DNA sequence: TGTGCCATCAGCCCCTCGCCGAGCGGGAGGGCCCAAGAGACCCAGTACTTC.

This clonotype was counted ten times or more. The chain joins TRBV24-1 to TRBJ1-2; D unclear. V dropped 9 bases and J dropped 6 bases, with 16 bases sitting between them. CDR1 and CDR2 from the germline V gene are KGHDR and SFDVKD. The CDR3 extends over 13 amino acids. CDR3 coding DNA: TGTGCCACCTCCACCGGGATCAACGATGGCTACACCTTC. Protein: CATSTGINDGYTF.

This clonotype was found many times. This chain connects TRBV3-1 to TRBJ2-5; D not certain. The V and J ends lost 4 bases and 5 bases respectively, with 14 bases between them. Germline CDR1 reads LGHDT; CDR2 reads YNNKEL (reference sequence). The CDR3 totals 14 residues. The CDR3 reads CASSPMGSSETQYF. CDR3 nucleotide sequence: TGTGCCAGCAGCCCCATGGGGTCAAGCGAGACCCAGTACTTC.

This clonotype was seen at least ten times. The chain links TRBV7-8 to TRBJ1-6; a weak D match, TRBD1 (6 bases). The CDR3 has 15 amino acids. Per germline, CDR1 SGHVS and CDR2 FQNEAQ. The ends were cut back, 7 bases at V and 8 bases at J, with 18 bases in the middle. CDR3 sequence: CASTPDWGAHSPLHF. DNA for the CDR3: TGTGCCAGCACTCCTGACTGGGGGGCTCATTCACCCCTCCACTTT.

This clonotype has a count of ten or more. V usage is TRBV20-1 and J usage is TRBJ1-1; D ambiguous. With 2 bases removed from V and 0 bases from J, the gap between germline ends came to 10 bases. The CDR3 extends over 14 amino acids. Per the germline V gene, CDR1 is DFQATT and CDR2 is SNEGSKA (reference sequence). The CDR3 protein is CSARRPGLNTEAFF. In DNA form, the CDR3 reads TGCAGTGCTAGAAGACCGGGCCTGAACACTGAAGCTTTCTTT.

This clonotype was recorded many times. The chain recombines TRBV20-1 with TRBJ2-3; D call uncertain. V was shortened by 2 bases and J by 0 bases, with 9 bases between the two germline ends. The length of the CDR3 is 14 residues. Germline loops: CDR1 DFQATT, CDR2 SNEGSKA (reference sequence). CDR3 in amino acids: CSARRITSTDTQYF. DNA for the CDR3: TGCAGTGCTAGACGAATAACGAGCACAGATACGCAGTATTTT.

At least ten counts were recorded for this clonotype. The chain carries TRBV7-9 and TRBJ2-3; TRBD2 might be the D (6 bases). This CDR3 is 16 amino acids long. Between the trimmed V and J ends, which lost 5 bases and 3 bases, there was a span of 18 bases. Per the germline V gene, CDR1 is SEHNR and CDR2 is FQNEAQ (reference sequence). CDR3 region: CASSIISGDSTDTQYF. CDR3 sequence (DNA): TGTGCCAGCAGCATCATTAGCGGAGATAGTACAGATACGCAGTATTTT.

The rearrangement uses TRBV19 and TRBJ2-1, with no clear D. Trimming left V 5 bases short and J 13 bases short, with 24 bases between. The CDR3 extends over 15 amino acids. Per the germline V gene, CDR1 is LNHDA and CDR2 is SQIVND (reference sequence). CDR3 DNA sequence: TGTGCCAGTAGTTACCCCCCGCCCGGAACCCCCTTCCAGTTCTTC. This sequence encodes CASSYPPPGTPFQFF.

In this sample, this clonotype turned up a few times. The CDR3 DNA is TGCGCCAGCAGTGGTTTCAGGGTTAATCAGCCCCAGCATTTT. This encodes CASSGFRVNQPQHF. V gene TRBV10-1 combines with J gene TRBJ1-5, with D possibly being TRBD1 (5 bases). The CDR3 loop spans 14 amino acids. V was pared by 4 bases and J by 4 bases, with 11 bases between. The germline gives CDR1 WNHNN, CDR2 SYGVQD (reference sequence).

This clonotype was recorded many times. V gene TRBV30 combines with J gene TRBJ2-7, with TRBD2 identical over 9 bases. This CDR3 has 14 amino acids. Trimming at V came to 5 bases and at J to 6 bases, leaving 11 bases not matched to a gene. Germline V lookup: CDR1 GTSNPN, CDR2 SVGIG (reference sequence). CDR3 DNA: TGTGCCTGGTCGTTTATAGCGGGAGCCCCCGAGCAGTACTTC. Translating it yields CAWSFIAGAPEQYF.

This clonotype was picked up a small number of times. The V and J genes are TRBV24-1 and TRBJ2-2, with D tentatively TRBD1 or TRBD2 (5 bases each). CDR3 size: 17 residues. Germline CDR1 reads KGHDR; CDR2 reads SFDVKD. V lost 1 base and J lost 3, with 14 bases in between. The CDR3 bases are TGTGCCACCAGTGATTTTAGTAGAGGGACGGACACCGGGGAGCTGTTTTTT. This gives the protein CATSDFSRGTDTGELFF.

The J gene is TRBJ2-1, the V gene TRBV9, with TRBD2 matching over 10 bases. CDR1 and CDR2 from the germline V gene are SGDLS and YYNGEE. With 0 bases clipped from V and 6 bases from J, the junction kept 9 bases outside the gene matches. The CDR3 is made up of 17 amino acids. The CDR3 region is CASSVEPASGRLNEQFF. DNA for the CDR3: TGTGCCAGCAGCGTAGAACCGGCTAGCGGGAGACTCAATGAGCAGTTCTTC.

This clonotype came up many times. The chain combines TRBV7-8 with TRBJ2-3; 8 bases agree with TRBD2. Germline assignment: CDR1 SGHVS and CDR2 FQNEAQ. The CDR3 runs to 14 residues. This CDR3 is CASAAGEATDTQYF. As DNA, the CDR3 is TGTGCGAGTGCAGCGGGAGAGGCGACAGATACGCAGTATTTT.

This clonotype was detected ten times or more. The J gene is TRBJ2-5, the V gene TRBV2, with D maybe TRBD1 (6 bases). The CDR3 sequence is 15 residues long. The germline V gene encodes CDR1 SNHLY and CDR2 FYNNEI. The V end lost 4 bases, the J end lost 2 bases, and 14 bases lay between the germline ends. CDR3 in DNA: TGTGCCAGCAGTGTACAGGGATTGAGGCAAGAGACCCAGTACTTC. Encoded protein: CASSVQGLRQETQYF.

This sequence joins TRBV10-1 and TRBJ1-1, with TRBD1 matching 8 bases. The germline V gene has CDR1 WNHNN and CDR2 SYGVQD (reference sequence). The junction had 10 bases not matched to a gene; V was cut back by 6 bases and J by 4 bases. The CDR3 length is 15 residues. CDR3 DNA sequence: TGCGCCAGCAGCCCCGCCGGACAGGGAGCCACTGAAGCTTTCTTT. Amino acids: CASSPAGQGATEAFF.

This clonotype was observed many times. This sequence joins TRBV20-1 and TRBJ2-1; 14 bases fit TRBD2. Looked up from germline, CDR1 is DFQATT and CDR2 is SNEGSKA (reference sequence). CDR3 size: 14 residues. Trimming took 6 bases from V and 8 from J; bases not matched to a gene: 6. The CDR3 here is CSAMTSGRVYEQFF. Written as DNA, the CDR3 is TGCAGTGCGATGACTAGCGGGAGGGTGTATGAGCAGTTCTTC.